What follows is one T cell receptor beta chain and its context. The antigen remains undetermined. Naive CD8 cells lacked CD45RO, underwent positive selection for CCR7 and left out terminally differentiated effector memory CD45RA+ cells. Investigators spread the genomic DNA of each subset evenly over several immunoSEQ plates. The protocol was immunoSEQ multiplex PCR, while the TCRdb copy is restricted to in-frame clones and leaves out a portion. This sample has around 2.1 million clones, with around 93% found just once. CDR3 size: 15 residues. Trimming left V 0 bases short and J 5 bases short, with 15 bases between. Germline lookup yields CDR1 SGDLS and CDR2 YYNGEE. The data were obtained in a study of shared clonotypes between healthy human individuals. Overall study context: Donors were two women and a few men aged 18 to 49. Study conclusions and caveats: Some clonotypes were shared by all four sorted-subset donors, while others were not shared. The non-shared ones had lower generation probabilities than the shared ones. Only blood samples were collected, and tissue repertoires likely differ.

The material sequenced was naive CD8+ T cells from PBMCs. The chain employs TRBV9 and TRBJ2-7; tentatively, D is TRBD2 (5 bases). This sequence originates from a man aged 18 to 30 in good health. Some clones in this sample may be carry-over from other donors' samples. The CDR3 here is CASSVAALSRDEQYF. The DNA for the CDR3 is TGTGCCAGCAGCGTAGCTGCATTGTCGAGGGACGAGCAGTACTTC.